Listed here are 4 T cell receptor beta chains from one sample, sequenced in a study of CXCR3-negative and CXCR3-positive naive CD8 T cells. Study-level findings and limits: When CXCR3-positive naive cells were set against CXCR3-negative naive cells, the former had more hydrophobic TRB CDR3s.

These TCRs' antigens remain unknown. With UMI labels, 5' RACE was used to prepare the TRB cDNA libraries. TCRdb processed the 5' RACE reads again and assigns one entry to each CDR3 protein, with no DNA. This sample's table reports some 150,000 distinct CDR3 sequences. The sequenced sample was naive CXCR3+ CD8+ T cells from blood. Subset of the sample: CD45RO-CCR7+CD27+CD95- naive CD8+ T cells expressing CXCR3 (TNR3+). The receptors come from a human donor in good health. Some clones in this sample may be carry-over from other donors' samples.

The chain couples TRBV9 to TRBJ2-7. CDR1 is SGDLS and CDR2 is YYNGEE in the germline V gene. There are 13 residues in the CDR3. The CDR3 region is CASSVGPSYEQYF. Supplemented by reference TRBV9 and TRBJ2-7, the full variable domain reads DSGVTQTPKHLITATGQRVTLRCSPRSGDLSVYWYQQSLDQGLQFLIQYYNGEERAKGNILERFSAQQFPDLHSELNLSSLELGDSALYFCASSVGPSYEQYFGPGTRLTVT.

CDR3 region: CASSKGGDYNEQFF. The chain is built from TRBV5-1 and TRBJ2-1; TCRdb outputs TRBD1, but without DNA this stays unchecked. There are 14 residues in the CDR3. The germline V gene encodes CDR1 SGHRS and CDR2 YFSETQ.

The chain links TRBV21-1 to TRBJ2-7; TCRdb picks TRBD1, but there is no DNA to check that call. TRBV21-1 is marked as a pseudogene. This CDR3 is 13 amino acids long. This CDR3 reads CASSRDRAYEQYF.

The V gene is TRBV12-3 or TRBV12-4, the J gene TRBJ2-3; lacking DNA, the TRBD1 call made by TCRdb goes unchecked. This CDR3 has 15 amino acids. Here the CDR3 reads CASSTPGQGADTQYF.